These T cell receptor beta chains were read from a single sample in a study of blood T cell repertoires in COVID-19. Clones were sequenced by immunoSEQ multiplex PCR, and TCRdb holds only the in-frame ones, with some missing. The table lists around 420,000 clones, 88% of them singletons. Sample: PBMCs or T cells enriched from blood (not recorded which). The receptors stem from a woman in her thirties or forties with acute COVID-19. Both conserved end residues are part of each CDR3. D genes are given only for firm matches. For some rows the clone size is stated as once, few or many, or as a class when expanded; others skip it.

J gene: TRBJ1-4; clone size: -; V gene: TRBV11-2; D gene: -; CDR3 protein: CASSLGWTNEKLFF; CDR3 DNA: TGTGCCAGCAGTCTCGGTTGGACTAATGAAAAACTGTTTTTT
J gene: TRBJ1-2; clone size: -; V gene: TRBV6-5; D gene: -; CDR3 protein: CASSLTHNYGYTF; CDR3 DNA: TGTGCCAGCAGTCTTACTCACAACTATGGCTACACCTTC
J gene: TRBJ1-1; clone size: -; V gene: TRBV6-6; D gene: -; CDR3 protein: CASRQDSLEFEAFF; CDR3 DNA: TGTGCCAGCAGGCAGGACAGCCTTGAATTTGAAGCTTTCTTT
J gene: TRBJ1-6; clone size: -; V gene: TRBV2; D gene: -; CDR3 protein: CASTPGEIYNSPLHF; CDR3 DNA: TGTGCCAGCACCCCAGGGGAAATCTATAATTCACCCCTCCACTTT
J gene: TRBJ2-5; clone size: -; V gene: TRBV5-1; D gene: TRBD2; CDR3 protein: CASSLGGTSGGQETQYF; CDR3 DNA: TGCGCCAGCAGCTTGGGGGGGACTAGCGGGGGACAAGAGACCCAGTACTTC
J gene: TRBJ1-1; clone size: -; V gene: TRBV5-4; D gene: -; CDR3 protein: CASSPDSLDTEAFF; CDR3 DNA: TGTGCCAGCAGCCCGGACAGCTTGGACACTGAAGCTTTCTTT
J gene: TRBJ2-3; clone size: -; V gene: TRBV29-1; D gene: TRBD1; CDR3 protein: CSVGQGNTDTQYF; CDR3 DNA: TGCAGCGTTGGACAGGGGAACACAGATACGCAGTATTTT
J gene: TRBJ2-2; clone size: -; V gene: TRBV5-4; D gene: -; CDR3 protein: CASSARLGVRELFF; CDR3 DNA: TGTGCCAGCAGCGCACGCCTAGGGGTCCGGGAGCTGTTTTTT
J gene: TRBJ1-1; clone size: -; V gene: TRBV19; D gene: TRBD1; CDR3 protein: CASSIPPTGGPMNTEAFF; CDR3 DNA: TGTGCCAGTAGTATACCCCCTACAGGGGGCCCTATGAACACTGAAGCTTTCTTT
J gene: TRBJ2-3; clone size: -; V gene: TRBV19; D gene: -; CDR3 protein: CASSIGRVRADTQYF; CDR3 DNA: TGTGCCAGTAGTATAGGACGGGTGCGCGCAGATACGCAGTATTTT
J gene: TRBJ2-6; clone size: -; V gene: TRBV2; D gene: TRBD1; CDR3 protein: CASRTGQGSSGANVLTF; CDR3 DNA: TGTGCCAGCAGAACTGGACAGGGTAGCTCTGGGGCCAACGTCCTGACTTTC
J gene: TRBJ2-2; clone size: -; V gene: TRBV3-1/TRBV3-2; D gene: TRBD1; CDR3 protein: CASSQQDRAGTGELFF; CDR3 DNA: TGTGCCAGCAGCCAACAGGACAGGGCGGGCACCGGGGAGCTGTTTTTT
J gene: TRBJ1-1; clone size: -; V gene: TRBV18; D gene: TRBD1; CDR3 protein: CASTRGQDTEAFF; CDR3 DNA: TGTGCCAGCACCCGAGGACAGGACACTGAAGCTTTCTTT
J gene: TRBJ2-3; clone size: -; V gene: TRBV5-1; D gene: -; CDR3 protein: CASSRVAGGTTDTQYF; CDR3 DNA: TGCGCCAGCAGCCGAGTTGCAGGAGGGACCACAGATACGCAGTATTTT
J gene: TRBJ1-2; clone size: -; V gene: TRBV19; D gene: TRBD1; CDR3 protein: CASRSMPGQGALGYGYTF; CDR3 DNA: TGTGCCAGTAGATCCATGCCGGGACAGGGGGCATTGGGCTATGGCTACACCTTC
J gene: TRBJ1-1; clone size: -; V gene: TRBV30; D gene: -; CDR3 protein: CAWTETEAFF; CDR3 DNA: TGTGCCTGGACAGAAACTGAAGCTTTCTTT
J gene: TRBJ2-7; clone size: -; V gene: TRBV4-1; D gene: TRBD1; CDR3 protein: CASSLSGTGTYEQYF; CDR3 DNA: TGCGCCAGCAGCCTTTCCGGGACAGGGACCTACGAGCAGTACTTC
J gene: TRBJ1-2; clone size: few; V gene: TRBV19; D gene: TRBD1; CDR3 protein: CASTNGQANYGYTF; CDR3 DNA: TGTGCCAGTACCAACGGACAGGCTAACTATGGCTACACCTTC
J gene: TRBJ1-1; clone size: few; V gene: TRBV9; D gene: TRBD1; CDR3 protein: CASSAPDRGYTEAFF; CDR3 DNA: TGTGCCAGCAGCGCTCCGGACAGGGGGTACACTGAAGCTTTCTTT
J gene: TRBJ2-3; clone size: -; V gene: TRBV3-1/TRBV3-2; D gene: TRBD2; CDR3 protein: CASSPPGSGASTDTQYF; CDR3 DNA: TGTGCCAGCAGCCCCCCCGGCAGCGGGGCTAGCACAGATACGCAGTATTTT
J gene: TRBJ2-5; clone size: -; V gene: TRBV18; D gene: TRBD2; CDR3 protein: CASSPLKLAGAPSETQYF; CDR3 DNA: TGTGCCAGCTCACCGCTGAAACTAGCGGGGGCCCCAAGCGAGACCCAGTACTTC